A selection of T cell receptor beta chains follows, all from one sample in a study of beta chain features in type 1 diabetes. Libraries were prepared by immunoSEQ multiplex PCR; TCRdb keeps only in-frame clonotypes and omits some of them. This sample has some 270,000 clones; under 8.5% occur once, and the top ten carry more than 1%. The sample consisted of central memory CD4+ T cells from blood. Every receptor here comes from a woman under 30 in good health. Each CDR3 is given with its conserved first and last residue. Each record gives: CDR3 protein, CDR3 DNA, clone size, D gene, V gene, J gene. D genes are given only for firm matches. Only some rows state a clone size, as once, few, many or a class for expanded clones.

CDR3: CASSPAGPWGDTQYF
DNA: TGTGCCAGCTCACCAGCGGGGCCGTGGGGAGATACGCAGTATTTT
size: few
D: .
V: TRBV18
J: TRBJ2-3

CDR3: CASSQGTGGSGANVLTF
DNA: TGCGCCAGCAGCCAAGGGACAGGGGGATCTGGGGCCAACGTCCTGACTTTC
size: .
D: TRBD1
V: TRBV4-1
J: TRBJ2-6

CDR3: CASSSRQSGANVLTF
DNA: TGTGCCAGCAGCTCTCGACAGTCTGGGGCCAACGTCCTGACTTTC
size: .
D: .
V: TRBV7-9
J: TRBJ2-6

CDR3: CASSQDNRVGGYTF
DNA: TGCGCCAGCAGCCAAGATAACAGGGTGGGTGGCTACACCTTC
size: .
D: .
V: TRBV4-1
J: TRBJ1-2

CDR3: CASSPMRTIGNQPQHF
DNA: TGTGCCAGCAGTCCTATGAGGACTATCGGGAATCAGCCCCAGCATTTT
size: .
D: .
V: TRBV27
J: TRBJ1-5

CDR3: CASSQDQGGGPNQPQHF
DNA: TGCGCCAGCAGCCAAGATCAGGGAGGGGGTCCCAATCAGCCCCAGCATTTT
size: few
D: .
V: TRBV4-1
J: TRBJ1-5

CDR3: CASSQGGVKETQYF
DNA: TGCGCCAGCAGCCAAGGAGGGGTCAAAGAGACCCAGTACTTC
size: .
D: .
V: TRBV4-1
J: TRBJ2-5

CDR3: CASSKIRRANEKLFF
DNA: TGTGCCAGCAGCAAAATCAGGAGGGCTAATGAAAAACTGTTTTTT
size: many
D: .
V: TRBV21-1
J: TRBJ1-4

CDR3: CASSERTGANQPQHF
DNA: TGTGCCAGCAGTGAGCGGACAGGGGCCAATCAGCCCCAGCATTTT
size: many
D: TRBD1
V: TRBV28
J: TRBJ1-5

CDR3: CASSRTALTSGANVLTF
DNA: TGTGCCAGTAGCCGGACAGCGCTAACCTCTGGGGCCAACGTCCTGACTTTC
size: many
D: .
V: TRBV19
J: TRBJ2-6

CDR3: CASSPRGGALDGYTF
DNA: TGTGCCAGCAGCCCCCGGGGGGGGGCTTTGGATGGCTACACCTTC
size: .
D: .
V: TRBV7-8
J: TRBJ1-2

CDR3: CASSSEPTGAGANVLTF
DNA: TGTGCCAGCTCATCGGAGCCTACAGGGGCGGGGGCCAACGTCCTGACTTTC
size: .
D: TRBD1
V: TRBV18
J: TRBJ2-6

CDR3: CSAVNQETQYF
DNA: TGCAGTGCTGTTAACCAAGAGACCCAGTACTTC
size: once
D: .
V: TRBV20-1
J: TRBJ2-5

CDR3: CASSPRGDQPQHF
DNA: TGTGCCAGCTCACCCAGGGGTGATCAGCCCCAGCATTTT
size: .
D: .
V: TRBV18
J: TRBJ1-5

CDR3: CASSPYFRPEQFF
DNA: TGTGCCAGCAGCCCGTACTTCCGCCCGGAGCAGTTCTTC
size: .
D: .
V: TRBV7-9
J: TRBJ2-1

CDR3: CASSPATSSYNSPLHF
DNA: TGTGCCAGCTCACCGGCAACTAGCTCCTATAATTCACCCCTCCACTTT
size: .
D: .
V: TRBV18
J: TRBJ1-6

CDR3: CASSPDGNTDTQYF
DNA: TGTGCCAGCAGCCCGGATGGGAACACAGATACGCAGTATTTT
size: .
D: .
V: TRBV7-9
J: TRBJ2-3

CDR3: CASSPMTGGENIQYF
DNA: TGTGCCAGCAGCCCGATGACAGGGGGCGAAAACATTCAGTACTTC
size: .
D: TRBD1
V: TRBV5-4
J: TRBJ2-4